The present entry profiles one TCR beta chain with its context. This CDR3 is 14 amino acids long. V lost 5 bases, J lost 4 bases, and 6 bases stayed unmatched. Germline V gene data show CDR1 as SNHLY and CDR2 as FYNNEI. This sample stems from a study of blood T cell repertoires in COVID-19. Study-wide context: Samples taken during acute and convalescent COVID-19 were collected in the United States, Italy and Spain.

In the study's own analysis: How many nucleated cells were present was estimated from reference gene primer amplification. Measured with immunoSEQ multiplex PCR; TCRdb has only the in-frame clones, and not every one. That table is the source of V, J and clone size, and D and trimming were worked out from the DNA. The table shows more than 140,000 clones, with about 86% occurring only once. The origin of this receptor is a woman aged 55 to 70 with acute or convalescent COVID-19. The sample comprised peripheral blood. The chain links TRBV2 to TRBJ2-5, with 8 bases identical to TRBD1. CDR3 coding DNA: TGTGCCAGCAGTCCCAGGACAGGGATAGAGACCCAGTACTTC. This gives the protein CASSPRTGIETQYF.